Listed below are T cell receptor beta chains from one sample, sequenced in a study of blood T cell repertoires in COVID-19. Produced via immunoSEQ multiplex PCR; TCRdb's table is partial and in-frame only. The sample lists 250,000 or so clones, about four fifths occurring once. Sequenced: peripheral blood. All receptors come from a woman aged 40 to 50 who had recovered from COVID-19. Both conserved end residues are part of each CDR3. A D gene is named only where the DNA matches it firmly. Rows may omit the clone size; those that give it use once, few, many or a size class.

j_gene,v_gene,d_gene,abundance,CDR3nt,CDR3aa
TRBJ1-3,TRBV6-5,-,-,TGTGCCAGCAGCGGTGGAAACACCATATATTTT,CASSGGNTIYF
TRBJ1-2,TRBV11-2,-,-,TGTGCCAGCAGCTTTGGACAATTTGGCTACACCTTC,CASSFGQFGYTF
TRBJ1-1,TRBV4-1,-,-,TGCGCCAGCGGCGCCCGGGGGGGATTTGAAGCTTTCTTT,CASGARGGFEAFF
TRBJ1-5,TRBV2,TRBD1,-,TGTGCCAGCAGCGGACAGGGGCTGGATCAGCCCCAGCATTTT,CASSGQGLDQPQHF
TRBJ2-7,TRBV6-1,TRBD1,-,TGTGCCAGCAGGCAGGGACAGGAATGGAGGGAGCAGTACTTC,CASRQGQEWREQYF
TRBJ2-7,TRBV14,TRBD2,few,TGTGCCAGCAGCCAGGTAGCGGGGGGGCACGAGCAGTACTTC,CASSQVAGGHEQYF
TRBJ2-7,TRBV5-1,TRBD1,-,TGCGCCAGCAGATTGGGACAGAGTAGCTACGAGCAGTACTTC,CASRLGQSSYEQYF
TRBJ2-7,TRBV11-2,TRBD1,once,TGTGCCAGCAGCCTAGCCGGGACAGGGAACGAGCAGTACTTC,CASSLAGTGNEQYF
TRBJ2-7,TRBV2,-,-,TGTGCCAGCAGTCTGGGAAGAACAGGGAACGAGCAGTACTTC,CASSLGRTGNEQYF
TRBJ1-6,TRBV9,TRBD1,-,TGTGCCAGCAGCGTAAAGGACAGGGCTTATAATTCACCCCTCCACTTT,CASSVKDRAYNSPLHF
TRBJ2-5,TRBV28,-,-,TGTGCCAGCAGTTTACTCCAGCGCGGCGAGACCCAGTACTTC,CASSLLQRGETQYF
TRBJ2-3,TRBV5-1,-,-,TGCGCCAGCAGCTTGGCGGGGACTGGTGGAGATACGCAGTATTTT,CASSLAGTGGDTQYF
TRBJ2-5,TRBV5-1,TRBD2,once,TGCGCCAGCCGTCCGGGACTAGCGGGGGCAGAGACCCAGTACTTC,CASRPGLAGAETQYF
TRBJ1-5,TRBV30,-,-,TGTGCCTGGAGGGAACAGGGCAGTCAGCCCCAGCATTTT,CAWREQGSQPQHF
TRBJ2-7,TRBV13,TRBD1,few,TGTGCCAGCAGCTTAGCCAGGGACAGATACGAGCAGTACTTC,CASSLARDRYEQYF
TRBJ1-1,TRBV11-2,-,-,TGTGCCAGCACCGAGGGAGGGTTATTGGCTGAAGCTTTCTTT,CASTEGGLLAEAFF
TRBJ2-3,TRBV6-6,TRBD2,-,TGTGCCAGCAGCTTCCGATGGGGCACACTAGCGGGGGGCCCTGGCACAGATACGCAGTATTTT,CASSFRWGTLAGGPGTDTQYF
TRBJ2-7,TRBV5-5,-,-,TGTGCCAGCAGCCCGGCTAACAGGGAGACCTACGAGCAGTACTTC,CASSPANRETYEQYF
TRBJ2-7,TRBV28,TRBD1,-,TGTGCCAGCAGCCCCCCCCGGACAGGGGACAGCGACGAGCAGTACTTC,CASSPPRTGDSDEQYF
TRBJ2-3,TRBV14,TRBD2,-,TGTGCCAGCAGCCCTAAACCGGGACTAGATTTCTCAGATACGCAGTATTTT,CASSPKPGLDFSDTQYF
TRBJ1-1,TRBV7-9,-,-,TGTGCCAGCAGCCCCCAGACAGGCGGTGGTACCGAAGCTTTCTTT,CASSPQTGGGTEAFF
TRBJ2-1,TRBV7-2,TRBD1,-,TGTGCCAGCAGTTCCAGGGGGCGGGCTGAGCAGTTCTTC,CASSSRGRAEQFF
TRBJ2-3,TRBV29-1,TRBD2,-,TGCAGCGTTGTACTAGCGGGGAGGGCCCCAGATACGCAGTATTTT,CSVVLAGRAPDTQYF
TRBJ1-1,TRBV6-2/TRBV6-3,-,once,TGTGCCAGCAGTGACTCTCCGGGACCTCAGGGGGCTTTCTTT,CASSDSPGPQGAFF
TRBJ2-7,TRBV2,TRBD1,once,TGTGCCAGCAGTGTCCGGACAGGGGTTTACGAGCAGTACTTC,CASSVRTGVYEQYF
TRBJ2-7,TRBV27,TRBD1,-,TGTGCCAGCAGTTTATCCGGGACAGGCACCTACGAGCAGTACTTC,CASSLSGTGTYEQYF
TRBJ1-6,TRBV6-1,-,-,TGTGCCAGCAGTGAAGCTGTACAAAACTATAATTCACCCCTCCACTTT,CASSEAVQNYNSPLHF
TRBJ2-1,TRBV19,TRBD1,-,TGTGCCAGTAGTGTCCGGGGGACAGGCCGCAATGAGCAGTTCTTC,CASSVRGTGRNEQFF
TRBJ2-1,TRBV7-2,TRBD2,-,TGTGCCAGCAGGACTAGCGGGGGCCCATACAATGAGCAGTTCTTC,CASRTSGGPYNEQFF
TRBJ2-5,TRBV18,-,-,TGTGCCAGCTCACCACCGAGTAGTTTGGAGACCCAGTACTTC,CASSPPSSLETQYF
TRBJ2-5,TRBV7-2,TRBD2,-,TGTGCCAGCAGCCCGAGGGGCGGGGGGGCCCAAGAGACCCAGTACTTC,CASSPRGGGAQETQYF
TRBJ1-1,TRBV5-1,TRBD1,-,TGCGCCAGCAGCCAAACTACAGGGGGGACTGAAGCTTTCTTT,CASSQTTGGTEAFF
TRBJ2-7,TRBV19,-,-,TGTGCCAGTAGTATAGGTTCTACGGTACCCTACGAGCAGTACTTC,CASSIGSTVPYEQYF
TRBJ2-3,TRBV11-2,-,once,TGTGCCAGCAGCTTAAGTCGGGGTAGTGTAACAGATACGCAGTATTTT,CASSLSRGSVTDTQYF
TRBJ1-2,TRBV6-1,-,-,TGTGCCAGCAGTGTGGAGAGAAACTATGGCTACACCTTC,CASSVERNYGYTF
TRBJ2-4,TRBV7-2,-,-,TGTGCCAGCAGCTTATCACAGGGGGGGGACATTCAGTACTTC,CASSLSQGGDIQYF
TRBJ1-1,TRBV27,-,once,TGTGCCAGCAGTCTCCAAACAACACCAAACACTGAAGCTTTCTTT,CASSLQTTPNTEAFF